Listed below are T cell receptor beta chains from one sample, sequenced in a study of CD8 T cells in ankylosing spondylitis. TCRdb reprocessed the 5' RACE reads via MiXCR and lists one record per CDR3 protein. The sample records more than 150,000 distinct CDR3 sequences, over 15% being singletons. The sequenced sample was blood, either unsorted or a sorted T cell fraction (not recorded which). These TCRs come from a male donor aged 5 to 29 with ankylosing spondylitis or in good health (not recorded which). The CDR3 runs from the conserved cysteine through the conserved F or W. The D gene is left open where the match is weak. Expanded clones are given a class, and other clones once, few, many or no size at all.

J gene,clone size,V gene,D gene,CDR3 DNA,CDR3 protein
TRBJ2-7,many,TRBV12-3/TRBV12-4,.,TGTGCCAGCAGTTTAGGTCCGGGACATAACTACGAGCAGTACTTC,CASSLGPGHNYEQYF
TRBJ1-5,many,TRBV10-3,.,TGTGCCATCAAGGCCGGGGATAGCAATCAGCCCCAGCATTTT,CAIKAGDSNQPQHF
TRBJ1-1,many,TRBV30,.,TGTGCCTGGACCTCAACTATGAACACTGAAGCTTTCTTT,CAWTSTMNTEAFF
TRBJ2-1,many,TRBV3-1,TRBD2,TGTGCCAGCAGCCAGGGGCGGCTAGCGGGAGTCTATGAGCAGTTCTTC,CASSQGRLAGVYEQFF
TRBJ1-5,many,TRBV28,.,TGTGCCAGCAGTTTGGCGGGGGTCAGTCAGCCCCAGCATTTT,CASSLAGVSQPQHF
TRBJ2-3,many,TRBV12-3/TRBV12-4,.,TGTGCCAGCAGTTTTCAGTCCCAGGGCACAGATACGCAGTATTTT,CASSFQSQGTDTQYF
TRBJ2-7,many,TRBV7-8,TRBD1,TGTGCCAGCAGCTTAGCTAGACAGGGGCCCTTAAGCTCCTACGAGCAGTACTTC,CASSLARQGPLSSYEQYF
TRBJ2-3,.,TRBV5-1,TRBD2,TGCGCCAGCAGCTTGAAAGGCGGGAGGGCTGGAGATACGCAGTATTTT,CASSLKGGRAGDTQYF
TRBJ1-1,many,TRBV19,TRBD1,TGTGCCAGTATCGCCCGGACAGGGTCCGCTAGCACTGAAGCTTTCTTT,CASIARTGSASTEAFF
TRBJ2-1,.,TRBV7-2,.,TGTGCCAGCAGCTTAGGAGTCAATAAGCAGTTCTTC,CASSLGVNKQFF
TRBJ2-1,.,TRBV7-9,.,TGTGCCAGCAGCTCTCCGTTGGGCTCCTACAATGAGCAGTTCTTC,CASSSPLGSYNEQFF
TRBJ2-3,many,TRBV12-3/TRBV12-4,TRBD1,TGTGCCAGCAGTTTCGGGGACAGCCAGTATTTT,CASSFGDSQYF
TRBJ2-5,many,TRBV12-3/TRBV12-4,.,TGTGCCAGCAGTTTAAATACCGGGGAGACCCAGTACTTC,CASSLNTGETQYF
TRBJ2-1,.,TRBV11-3,.,TGTGCCAGCAGCTTAGACGAAACTCGTTACAATGAGCAGTTCTTC,CASSLDETRYNEQFF
TRBJ1-1,.,TRBV10-3,TRBD1,TGTGCCATCAGTGTTGACAGGGACGGCACTGAAGCTTTCTTT,CAISVDRDGTEAFF
TRBJ2-2,many,TRBV6-2/TRBV6-3,.,TGTGCCAGCAGCTGGGGGCCTGGAACCGGGGAGCTGTTTTTT,CASSWGPGTGELFF
TRBJ2-5,.,TRBV2,TRBD2,TGTGCCAGCAGTAAACCTCCGGTGGGACTAGCGGGAGGCCAAGAGACCCAGTACTTC,CASSKPPVGLAGGQETQYF
TRBJ2-1,many,TRBV28,TRBD2,TGTGCCAGCAGTGTGGGACTAGCGGGAGGATGGGATGAGCAGTTCTTC,CASSVGLAGGWDEQFF
TRBJ2-7,.,TRBV15,.,TGTGCCACCAGCAGAGGTAGCTCCTACGAGCAGTACTTC,CATSRGSSYEQYF
TRBJ2-2,many,TRBV20-1,TRBD2,TGCAGTGCTAGGGCGACAAGCGGGATGAACACCGGGGAGCTGTTTTTT,CSARATSGMNTGELFF
TRBJ2-5,many,TRBV11-2,.,TGTGCCAGCAGCTTTGAGACAGTAGAGACCCAGTACTTC,CASSFETVETQYF
TRBJ1-4,many,TRBV3-1,.,TGTGCCAGCGGGACGGTTAATGAAAAACTGTTTTTT,CASGTVNEKLFF
TRBJ2-7,.,TRBV28,.,TGTGCCAGCAGTTTTCTTGGGGGCTACGAGCAGTACTTC,CASSFLGGYEQYF